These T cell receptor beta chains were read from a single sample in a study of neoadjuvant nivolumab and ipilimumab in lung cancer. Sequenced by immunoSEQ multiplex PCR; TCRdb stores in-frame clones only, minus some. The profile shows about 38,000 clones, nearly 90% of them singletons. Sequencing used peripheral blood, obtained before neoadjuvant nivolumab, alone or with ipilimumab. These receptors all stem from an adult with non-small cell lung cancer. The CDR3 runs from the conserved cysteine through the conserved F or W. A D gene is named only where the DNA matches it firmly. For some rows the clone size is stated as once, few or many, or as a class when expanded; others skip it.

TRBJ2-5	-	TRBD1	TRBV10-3	TGTGCCATCAGTGAGCAGACCGACAGGGTAGAGACCCAGTACTTC	CAISEQTDRVETQYF
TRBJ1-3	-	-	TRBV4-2	TGTGCCAGCAGCCAAGTGTACTCTGGAAACACCATATATTTT	CASSQVYSGNTIYF
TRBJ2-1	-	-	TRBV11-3	TGTGCCAGCAGCCCCAGGGGGGCGTACAATGAGCAGTTCTTC	CASSPRGAYNEQFF
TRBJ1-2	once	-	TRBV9	TGTGCCAGCAGCGTAGAAGGTCAGGGGAACTATGGCTACACCTTC	CASSVEGQGNYGYTF
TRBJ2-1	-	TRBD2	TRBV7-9	TGTGCCAGCAGCTTACTGAGCGGGAGTGAAAATGAGCAGTTCTTC	CASSLLSGSENEQFF
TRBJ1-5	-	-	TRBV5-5	TGTGCCAGCAGCTTGGGCAGGGCTGAGCCCCAGCATTTT	CASSLGRAEPQHF
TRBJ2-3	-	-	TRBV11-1	TGTGCCAGCAGCTTAGGGGAGGGCACAGATACGCAGTATTTT	CASSLGEGTDTQYF
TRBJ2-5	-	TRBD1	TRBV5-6	TGTGCCAGCAGCACGGGGACAGGGGGCGGAGAGACCCAGTACTTC	CASSTGTGGGETQYF
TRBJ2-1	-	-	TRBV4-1	TGCGCCAGCAGCCGGGAAGGGATCCGTGAGCAGTTCTTC	CASSREGIREQFF
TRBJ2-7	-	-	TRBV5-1	TGCGCCAGCAGCTTTAGCGGAGCGCACTACGAGCAGTACTTC	CASSFSGAHYEQYF
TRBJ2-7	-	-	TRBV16	TGTGCCAGCAGCTGGGCCTTAACCTACGAGCAGTACTTC	CASSWALTYEQYF
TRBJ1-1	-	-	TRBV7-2	TGTGCCAGCAGCGGGCACATGGGCAACACTGAAGCTTTCTTT	CASSGHMGNTEAFF
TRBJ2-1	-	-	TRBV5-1	TGCGCCAGCAGCTGGCTCGATAGCGGTAATGAGCAGTTCTTC	CASSWLDSGNEQFF
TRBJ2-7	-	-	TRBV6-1	TGTGCCAGCATCCTCAGGGGGGGTACCTACGAGCAGTACTTC	CASILRGGTYEQYF
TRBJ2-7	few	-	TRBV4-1	TGCGCCAGCAGCTATTCCACAGGGCCCTACGAGCAGTACTTC	CASSYSTGPYEQYF
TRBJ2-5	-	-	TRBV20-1	TGCAGTGAGTTTTCGCAAGAGACCCAGTACTTC	CSEFSQETQYF
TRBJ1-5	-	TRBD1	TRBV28	TGTGCCAGCATTCCGGGACAGGGGACAGGTCAGCCCCAGCATTTT	CASIPGQGTGQPQHF
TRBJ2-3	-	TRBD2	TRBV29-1	TGCAGCGTTGTCGGGGGGGTTTCAGATACGCAGTATTTT	CSVVGGVSDTQYF
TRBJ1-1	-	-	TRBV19	TGTGCCAGTAGTATCCTTGGACACCAGAACACTGAAGCTTTCTTT	CASSILGHQNTEAFF
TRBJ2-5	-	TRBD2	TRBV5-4	TGTGCCAGCAGCTTGGGACTAGCGGGACAAGAGACCCAGTACTTC	CASSLGLAGQETQYF
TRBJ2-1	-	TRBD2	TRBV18	TGTGCCAGCTCATCGAGAGCGGGAGACAATGAGCAGTTCTTC	CASSSRAGDNEQFF
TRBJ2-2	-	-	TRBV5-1	TGCGCCAGCAGCTTGGCGGGGGCGGAGAACACCGGGGAGCTGTTTTTT	CASSLAGAENTGELFF
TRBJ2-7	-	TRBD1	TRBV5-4	TGTGCCAGCAGCCGAAGGACAGGGAACACCTACGAGCAGTACTTC	CASSRRTGNTYEQYF
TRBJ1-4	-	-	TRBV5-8	TGTGCCAGCAGCTTTTCGGGGGAGCCCAATGAAAAACTGTTTTTT	CASSFSGEPNEKLFF
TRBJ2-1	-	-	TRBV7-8	TGTGCCAGCAGCTTAGGCGTAAGCTCCTACAATGAGCAGTTCTTC	CASSLGVSSYNEQFF
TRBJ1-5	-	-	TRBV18	TGTGCCAGCTCACCATACGGGGACAATCAGCCCCAGCATTTT	CASSPYGDNQPQHF
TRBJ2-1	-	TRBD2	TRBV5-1	TGCGCCAGCAGCCGGGACCCAAGCGGGAGGGCGGGCAATGAGCAGTTCTTC	CASSRDPSGRAGNEQFF
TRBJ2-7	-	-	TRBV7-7	TGTGCCAGCAGCTTAGCAGGCAGTTCGGCCGAGCAGTACTTC	CASSLAGSSAEQYF
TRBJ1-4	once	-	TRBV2	TGTGCCAGCAGTGAACTCAGAACTAATGAAAAACTGTTTTTT	CASSELRTNEKLFF
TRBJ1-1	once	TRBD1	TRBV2	TGTGCCAGCAGTGATGGGCAGGGGGACACTGAAGCTTTCTTT	CASSDGQGDTEAFF
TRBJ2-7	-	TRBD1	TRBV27	TGTGCCAGCAGTACTCCGGGACAGGGTGTCCACGAGCAGTACTTC	CASSTPGQGVHEQYF
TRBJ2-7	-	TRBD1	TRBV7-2	TGTGCCAGCAGCTTAGTTGGACAGGGGGCTAGGGACGAGCAGTACTTC	CASSLVGQGARDEQYF
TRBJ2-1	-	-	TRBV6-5	TGTGCCAGCAGTTTTTCGACCCCCTACAATGAGCAGTTCTTC	CASSFSTPYNEQFF
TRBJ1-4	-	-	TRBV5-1	TGCGCCAGCAGCCTAACCGGGACCGGCCATGAAAAACTGTTTTTT	CASSLTGTGHEKLFF
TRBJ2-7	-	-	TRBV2	TGTGCCAGCACGCTGAAGAACCGGGACATATCCGAGCAGTACTTC	CASTLKNRDISEQYF
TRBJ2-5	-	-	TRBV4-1	TGCGCCAGCAGCCAGGTTCCCCGGGAGCCCCAAGAGACCCAGTACTTC	CASSQVPREPQETQYF
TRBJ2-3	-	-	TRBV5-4	TGTGCCAGCAGCCGCGCCGGGACTGCTGACACAGATACGCAGTATTTT	CASSRAGTADTDTQYF
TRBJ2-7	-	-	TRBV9	TGTGCCAGCAGCGTAGGCGGCCAAGTAGGCGAGCAGTACTTC	CASSVGGQVGEQYF
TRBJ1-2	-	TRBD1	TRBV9	TGTGCCAGCAGCACATGGGACAGGGGGGTGGACTATGGCTACACCTTC	CASSTWDRGVDYGYTF
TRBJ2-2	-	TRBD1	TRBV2	TGTGCCAGCAGTGGACAGGGGATCGGGGAGCTGTTTTTT	CASSGQGIGELFF
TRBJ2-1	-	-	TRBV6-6	TGTGCCAGCAAAATCGGGGATAATGAGCAGTTCTTC	CASKIGDNEQFF